The 32 T cell receptor beta chains presented below share a single source sample, sequenced in a study of identical twins. MiXCR, applied by TCRdb to the 5' RACE reads, yields one record per CDR3 protein. The sample yields under 250,000 distinct CDR3 sequences, roughly an eighth seen once. These data also formed part of another study, on yellow fever vaccine responses in identical twins.

The material sequenced was memory (CD45RO+) T cells sorted from blood. The receptors stem from a woman between 18 and 29 years old in good health.

This clonotype was seen more than once but under ten times. The chain joins TRBV28 to TRBJ1-2; 9 bases align to TRBD1. The trim removed 3 bases at V and 2 bases at J, leaving 10 bases unmatched. The CDR3 is made up of 17 amino acids. Germline loops: CDR1 MDHEN, CDR2 SYDVKM. The CDR3 DNA reads as TGTGCCAGCAGTTTGATTGGGACAGGGTGGATAAACTATGGCTACACCTTC. This translates into CASSLIGTGWINYGYTF.

This chain links TRBV6-6 with TRBJ1-4; D is uncertain. Trimming pared 0 bases from V and 7 bases from J, leaving 3 bases between. The CDR3 covers 12 residues. Germline assignment: CDR1 MNHNY and CDR2 SVGAGI (reference sequence). The CDR3 nucleotides read TGTGCCAGCAGTTACTCTCGTGAAAAACTGTTTTTT. This codes for CASSYSREKLFF.

This clonotype has more than one count but fewer than ten. The chain joins TRBV15 to TRBJ2-1; 10 bases agree with TRBD2. The germline CDR1 and CDR2 sequences are LNHNV and YYDKDF (reference sequence). The CDR3 spans 14 residues. The J segment lost 8 bases and the V segment lost 0 bases, leaving 1 base of the junction unmatched. The CDR3 nucleotides are TGTGCCACCAGCAGAGAAACTAGCGGGGATGAGCAGTTCTTC. It translates to CATSRETSGDEQFF.

In its sample, this clonotype was seen many times. This sequence joins TRBV14 and TRBJ2-2; D is unclear. Germline V gene lookup returns CDR1 SGHDN and CDR2 FVKESK. V dropped 0 bases and J dropped 7 bases, with 6 bases sitting between them. CDR3 length: 13 residues. CDR3 bases: TGTGCCAGCAGCCAAGACCTACGCGGGGAGCTGTTTTTT. It yields the protein CASSQDLRGELFF. The complete variable domain, with remaining parts taken from reference TRBV14 and TRBJ2-2, reads EAGVTQFPSHSVIEKGQTVTLRCDPISGHDNLYWYRRVMGKEIKFLLHFVKESKQDESGMPNNRFLAERTGGTYSTLKVQPAELEDSGVYFCASSQDLRGELFFGEGSRLTVL.

A few counts support this clonotype. One junction end disagrees with the germline gene, perhaps due to a read error. The CDR3 DNA sequence: TGTGCCAGCAGTAACTCGGGACTAGCGGAAACAGATACGCAGTATTTT. It is translated as CASSNSGLAETDTQYF. This rearrangement joins TRBV6-4 to TRBJ2-3; 11 bases map to TRBD2. The CDR3 extends over 16 amino acids. The germline gives CDR1 MRHNA, CDR2 SNTAGT.

J is TRBJ2-4 and V is TRBV9, with 8 bases matching TRBD2. The CDR3 is 17 amino acids. V lost 0 bases and J lost 1; bases outside the gene matches: 6. Germline CDR1 reads SGDLS; CDR2 reads YYNGEE. CDR3 bases: TGTGCCAGCAGCGTAGGGAGCGGGAGTAGGGCCAAAAACATTCAGTACTTC. Its translation: CASSVGSGSRAKNIQYF. Using reference TRBV9 and TRBJ2-4 for the parts outside the CDR3, the full variable domain is DSGVTQTPKHLITATGQRVTLRCSPRSGDLSVYWYQQSLDQGLQFLIQYYNGEERAKGNILERFSAQQFPDLHSELNLSSLELGDSALYFCASSVGSGSRAKNIQYFGAGTRLSVL.

This chain uses TRBV7-8 with TRBJ1-2, with no clear D. Germline CDR1 is SGHVS and CDR2 is FQNEAQ. The CDR3 spans 14 residues. With 1 base removed from V and 4 bases from J, the gap between germline ends came to 10 bases. CDR3 coding DNA: TGTGCCAGCAGCTTAGATCCAGTAGTCTATGGCTACACCTTC. Translating gives CASSLDPVVYGYTF.

This clonotype was found many times. The rearrangement uses TRBV20-1 and TRBJ2-3; 7 nucleotides agree with TRBD2. Germline loops: CDR1 DFQATT, CDR2 SNEGSKA (reference sequence). The CDR3 sequence is 16 residues long. With V trimmed by 3 bases and J by 3 bases, 12 bases remained unmatched. CDR3 bases: TGCAGTGCTAGTCCCGGTTGGGGGGGAGGAACAGATACGCAGTATTTT. It encodes CSASPGWGGGTDTQYF.

V usage is TRBV6-4 and J usage is TRBJ2-5; D is perhaps TRBD2 (5 bases). Germline V CDR1 and CDR2: MRHNA, SNTAGT. The CDR3 runs to 13 residues. V lost 3 bases and J 3 bases, leaving 8 bases between the germline ends. CDR3 in DNA: TGTGCCAGCAGTGAATTGGGAGAAGAGACCCAGTACTTC. Its protein product is CASSELGEETQYF.

This clonotype was recorded a few times. V gene TRBV28 combines with J gene TRBJ2-1, with TRBD2 matching 11 bases. With V trimmed by 6 bases and J by 3 bases, 10 bases remained unmatched. Germline V CDR1 and CDR2: MDHEN, SYDVKM. There are 17 residues in the CDR3. The CDR3 reads CASSTSGRLFGYNEQFF. CDR3 bases: TGTGCCAGCAGCACTAGCGGGAGACTGTTCGGCTACAATGAGCAGTTCTTC.

This clonotype has more than one count but fewer than ten. The V call is TRBV11-2, the J call TRBJ2-5, with D unclear. CDR1 is SGHAT and CDR2 is FQNNGV in the germline V gene. Trimming left V 6 bases short and J 2 bases short, with 7 bases between. CDR3 length: 12 residues. The CDR3: CASRQKQETQYF. In DNA, the CDR3 is TGTGCCAGCAGGCAAAAACAAGAGACCCAGTACTTC.

This clonotype was recorded at least ten times. This rearrangement joins TRBV28 to TRBJ2-5; 7 nucleotides agree with TRBD1. The CDR3 consists of 14 residues. V gave up 5 bases and J gave up 2 bases; unmatched junction bases: 5. Germline CDR1 reads MDHEN; CDR2 reads SYDVKM. CDR3: CASSPLDRQETQYF. The CDR3 DNA follows: TGTGCCAGCAGTCCCCTGGACAGGCAAGAGACCCAGTACTTC.

The chain links TRBV12-3 or TRBV12-4 to TRBJ2-2, with 12 bases lining up with TRBD2. The CDR3 sequence is 19 residues long. Trimming cost V 3 bases and J 0 bases; bases outside gene matches: 8. The CDR3, as DNA: TGTGCCAGCAGTTTCTTCGGACTAGCGGGGTACCCGAACACCGGGGAGCTGTTTTTT. This encodes CASSFFGLAGYPNTGELFF.

This clonotype was seen at least ten times. The V and J genes are TRBV24-1 and TRBJ1-4; unclear D gene. V gave up 0 bases and J gave up 2 bases, with 6 bases separating them. Germline V gene sequence: CDR1 KGHDR, CDR2 SFDVKD. This CDR3 has 15 residues. The CDR3 bases are TGTGCCACCAGTGATTTGAGAGGGACTAATGAAAAACTGTTTTTT. This translates into CATSDLRGTNEKLFF.

This clonotype was observed many times. V usage is TRBV6-5 and J usage is TRBJ2-3, with unresolved D. V lost 2 bases, J lost 2 bases, and 14 bases lay in between. The germline CDR1 and CDR2 sequences are MNHEY and SVGAGI. CDR3 length: 16 residues. The CDR3 loop is CASSYAFLPSTDTQYF. In nucleotides, the CDR3 is TGTGCCAGCAGTTACGCATTCCTACCATCCACAGATACGCAGTATTTT.

This clonotype was recorded a few times. The chain couples TRBV5-1 to TRBJ2-5; possibly TRBD2 for D (6 bases). The CDR3 is made up of 12 amino acids. V dropped 4 bases and J dropped 4 bases, with 8 bases sitting between them. Germline CDR1 and CDR2: SGHRS and YFSETQ. In DNA, the CDR3 is TGCGCCAGCAGCCCGGGAGTAGAGACCCAGTACTTC. Translating it yields CASSPGVETQYF.

CDR3 in amino acids: CASSFHVSAGGEQFF. The DNA for the CDR3 is TGCGCCAGCAGCTTCCACGTCTCTGCCGGTGGGGAGCAGTTCTTC. The chain links TRBV5-1 to TRBJ2-1; D call uncertain. The ends were cut back, 2 bases at V and 10 bases at J, with 19 bases in the middle. This CDR3 comprises 15 residues. The germline V gene has CDR1 SGHRS and CDR2 YFSETQ.

This clonotype was recorded many times. This sequence joins TRBV7-2 and TRBJ2-7, with a possible D match to TRBD2 (6 bases). This CDR3 has 16 residues. CDR1 and CDR2 from the germline V gene are SGHTA and FQGNSA. Trimming left V 4 bases short and J 1 base short, with 17 bases between. CDR3 DNA: TGTGCCAGCAGCTCCGGCTCGGGAGATGGGTCCTACGAGCAGTACTTC. Encoded protein: CASSSGSGDGSYEQYF.

There are a few counts of this clonotype. V usage is TRBV5-1 and J usage is TRBJ2-1; D is uncertain. Germline V gene lookup returns CDR1 SGHRS and CDR2 YFSETQ. The CDR3 has 16 amino acids. V lost 0 bases to trimming and J lost 0 bases, with 10 bases between them. CDR3 loop: CASSLVAASSYNEQFF. The CDR3 DNA reads as TGCGCCAGCAGCTTGGTAGCCGCCAGCTCCTACAATGAGCAGTTCTTC.

This clonotype was seen a few times. The V and J genes are TRBV6-5 and TRBJ1-5, with 7 bases identical to TRBD1. CDR3 size: 19 residues. CDR1 MNHEY and CDR2 SVGAGI come from the germline V gene. The J segment lost 2 bases and the V segment lost 2 bases, leaving 15 bases of the junction unmatched. As DNA, the CDR3 is TGTGCCAGCAGTTACGCCACCGGACAGGCCAATCGAGGCAATCAGCCCCAGCATTTT. Its protein is CASSYATGQANRGNQPQHF.

The chain combines TRBV2 with TRBJ2-5; 9 bases align to TRBD1. CDR3 length equals 15 residues. The V and J ends lost 4 bases and 2 bases, in that order; junction bases with no gene match: 5. Germline CDR1 and CDR2: SNHLY and FYNNEI. The CDR3 spells CASSGGQGQQETQYF. The CDR3 region has the DNA TGTGCCAGCAGTGGGGGACAGGGACAGCAAGAGACCCAGTACTTC.

J is TRBJ2-2 and V is TRBV7-3, with D unclear. CDR3 length: 15 residues. Trimming shortened V by 1 base and J by 1 base, and 7 bases separated the two germline ends. CDR1 is SGHTA and CDR2 is FQGTGA in the germline V gene. The CDR3 DNA reads TGTGCCAGCAGCTTAAATCCAGGGAACACCGGGGAGCTGTTTTTT. Protein product: CASSLNPGNTGELFF.

This clonotype was recorded a few times. The chain recombines TRBV5-6 with TRBJ2-7; a weak D match, TRBD1 (6 bases). Deletions cut 2 bases from V and 0 bases from J, with 15 bases between. The CDR3 loop spans 16 amino acids. CDR1 and CDR2 from the germline V gene are SGHDT and YYEEEE. The CDR3 reads CASSLTGTQLSYEQYF. The DNA for the CDR3 is TGTGCCAGCAGCTTAACCGGGACACAACTCTCCTACGAGCAGTACTTC.

This clonotype has a handful of counts. The junction and the germline gene differ at one end; a read error may be behind it. The CDR3 spells CASGQVSSYEQYF. The DNA of the CDR3 is TGCGCCAGCGGCCAGGTGAGCTCCTACGAGCAGTACTTC. The chain joins TRBV4-1 to TRBJ2-7; D is undetermined. This CDR3 has 13 residues. The V gene's germline CDR1 is MGHRA and CDR2 YSYEKL.

The rearrangement links TRBV3-1 to TRBJ2-7; the match to TRBD2 covers 8 bases. The J segment lost 0 bases and the V segment lost 4 bases, leaving 2 bases of the junction unmatched. This CDR3 comprises 14 residues. Germline CDR1 LGHDT, CDR2 YNNKEL (reference sequence). CDR3 protein: CASSLSGDSYEQYF. CDR3 DNA sequence: TGTGCCAGCAGCCTTAGCGGGGACTCCTACGAGCAGTACTTC.

There are a few counts of this clonotype. The chain recombines TRBV28 with TRBJ2-1; tentative D call: TRBD1 (6 bases). V lost 6 bases to trimming and J lost 2 bases, with 20 bases between them. The CDR3 has 17 residues. Germline V gene data show CDR1 as MDHEN and CDR2 as SYDVKM. The chain's CDR3 is CASSPMGATNTYNEQFF. Here the CDR3 DNA reads TGTGCCAGCAGCCCCATGGGGGCTACAAATACCTACAATGAGCAGTTCTTC.

This clonotype was recorded a few times. J is TRBJ2-1 and V is TRBV29-1; D may be TRBD2 (6 bases). The V gene lost 3 bases and the J gene lost 2 bases, with 11 bases spanning the gap. CDR1 is SQVTM, CDR2 ANQGSEA, per germline. This CDR3 has 14 residues. This CDR3 reads CSVEEGMTYNEQFF. CDR3 DNA: TGCAGCGTTGAGGAGGGGATGACCTACAATGAGCAGTTCTTC.

This clonotype was recorded a few times. V is TRBV20-1 and J is TRBJ2-2, with 7 bases fitting TRBD2. The CDR3 has 14 amino acids. Trimming cost V 2 bases and J 5 bases; bases outside gene matches: 5. Per germline, CDR1 DFQATT and CDR2 SNEGSKA (reference sequence). The CDR3 bases are TGCAGTGCTAGATCTAGCGGTGGGACCGGGGAGCTGTTTTTT. This gives the protein CSARSSGGTGELFF.

The chain links TRBV18 to TRBJ2-7, with D possibly TRBD2 on 5 matching bases. CDR3 length: 14 amino acids. The ends were cut back, 2 bases at V and 2 bases at J, with 10 bases in the middle. CDR1 and CDR2 (germline): KGHSH, LQKENI. The DNA for the CDR3 is TGTGCCAGCTCACCATCCGACGGGGCCTACGAGCAGTACTTC. This sequence encodes CASSPSDGAYEQYF.

This sequence joins TRBV20-1 and TRBJ2-4, with D maybe TRBD1 (6 bases). Germline V gene lookup returns CDR1 DFQATT and CDR2 SNEGSKA (reference sequence). This CDR3 has 15 amino acids. Trimming took 4 bases from V and 3 from J, leaving 16 bases between them. CDR3 coding DNA: TGCAGTGCTACTGTTACAGGGTTGGGCAAAAACATTCAGTACTTC. Amino acids: CSATVTGLGKNIQYF.

Many counts were recorded for this clonotype. V gene TRBV4-3 combines with J gene TRBJ2-1; the match to TRBD2 covers 7 bases. The V gene end was trimmed by 3 bases and the J gene end by 8 bases; junction bases not matched to a gene: 22. The CDR3 contains 19 residues. CDR1 is LGHNA and CDR2 is YSLEER in the germline V gene. The CDR3 spells CASSQRNKAGLARFDEQFF. CDR3 DNA: TGCGCCAGCAGCCAGAGGAACAAAGCGGGACTGGCGAGGTTCGATGAGCAGTTCTTC.

On this clonotype itself: A much bigger clone sits one base away, suggesting this may be a read error. This CDR3 is missing its conserved last phenylalanine or tryptophan, likely due to a read error. This chain links TRBV5-6 with TRBJ2-7; D is perhaps TRBD2 (5 bases). CDR1 and CDR2 (germline): SGHDT, YYEEEE. The CDR3 loop spans 13 amino acids. V lost 4 bases and J 3 bases, leaving 11 bases between the germline ends. CDR3 nucleotide sequence: TGTGCCAGCAGCCTCTCCGGGGTCTACGAGCAGTACTTG. This sequence encodes CASSLSGVYEQYL.